The sequence of this T cell receptor (beta chain) was determined in a study of blood T cell repertoires in COVID-19. At the level of the study: COVID-19 samples collected from the United States, Italy and Spain covered acute and convalescent phases. Nucleic acid was either cDNA or gDNA, and it came from T cells, B-cell-depleted T cells, or PBMCs.

As handled by the study authors: Nucleated cell number was recorded as an estimate derived from reference gene primer amplification. TCRdb's copy holds only in-frame clones and misses some; the assay was immunoSEQ multiplex PCR. For V, J and clone size, that table is used; D and trimming come from the DNA. In the table there are under 300,000 clones, around 81% of which are singletons. The junction had 12 bases not matched to a gene; V was cut back by 4 bases and J by 10 bases. This CDR3 contains 15 residues. The germline V gene has CDR1 LNHNV and CDR2 YYDKDF (reference sequence). The TCR was taken from a man aged 30-40 years who had recovered from COVID-19. The chain is built from TRBV15 and TRBJ2-2, with 7 bases aligning to TRBD1. The sample comprised peripheral blood. CDR3 region: CATSTQTEGGKELFF. In DNA form, the CDR3 reads TGTGCCACCAGCACGCAGACCGAAGGGGGCAAGGAGCTGTTTTTT.